The table lists the clone carrying this TCR beta chain with a few counts. Its antigen remains unidentified. CDR1 and CDR2 (germline): WSHSY, SAAADI. Trimming shortened V by 3 bases and J by 1 base, and 10 bases separated the two germline ends. The CDR3 is 15 residues long. Using a J-beta primer mix together with a sample-barcoded 5' primer, a second PCR was run for about 6 to 12 cycles. MiXCR, applied by TCRdb to the 5' RACE reads, yields one record per CDR3 protein. The sample contains hundreds of thousands of distinct CDR3 sequences, about 24% of which appear only once. This record comes from a study of blood T cells in healthy people across ages. Whole-study findings and limits: It was held that diversity estimates obtained from one million T cells represented underestimates. Among long-lived donors, naive CD4+ cells were more numerous and diversity higher than in aged donors. A roughly linear fall in TCR beta diversity per million T cells was seen with increasing age.

The sample was blood. The sequence was collected from a man in his 70s in good health. This chain uses TRBV10-2 with TRBJ2-4, with D possibly being TRBD1 (5 bases). This chain's CDR3 is CASSDQGTAKNIQYF. CDR3 DNA: TGCGCCAGCAGTGATCAGGGAACGGCCAAAAACATTCAGTACTTC.